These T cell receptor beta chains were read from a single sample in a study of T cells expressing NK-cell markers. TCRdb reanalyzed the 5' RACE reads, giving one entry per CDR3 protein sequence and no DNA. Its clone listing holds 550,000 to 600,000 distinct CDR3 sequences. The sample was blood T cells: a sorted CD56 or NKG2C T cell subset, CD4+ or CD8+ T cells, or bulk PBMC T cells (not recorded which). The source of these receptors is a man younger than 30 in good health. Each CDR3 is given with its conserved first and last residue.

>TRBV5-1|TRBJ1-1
CASSYQTGGRNTEAFF
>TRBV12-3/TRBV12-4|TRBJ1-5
CASSFQGDRNQPQHF
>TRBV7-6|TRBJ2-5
CASSLPGEETQYF
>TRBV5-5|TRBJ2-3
CASSSLTGPTDTQYF
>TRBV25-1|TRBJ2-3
CASEREPDTQYF
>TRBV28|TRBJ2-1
CASHAGGAYEQFF
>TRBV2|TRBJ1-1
CASSGQEGGAEAFF
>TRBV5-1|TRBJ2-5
CASSLERRETQYF
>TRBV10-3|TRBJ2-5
CAISEVIGETQYF
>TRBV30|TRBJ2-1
CAWSRGRVHTYNEQFF
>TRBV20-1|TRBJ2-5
CSARVPREESETQYF
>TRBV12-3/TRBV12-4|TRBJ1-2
CASSPGGLTAGYTF
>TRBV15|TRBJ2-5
CATSRDVGNWGETQYF
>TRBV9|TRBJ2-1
CASSVGGSYEQFF
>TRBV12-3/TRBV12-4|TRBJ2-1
CASSKTEGYNEQFF
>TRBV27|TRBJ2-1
CASSWKGAAYNEQFF
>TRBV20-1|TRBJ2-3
CSAPGGGLDTQYF
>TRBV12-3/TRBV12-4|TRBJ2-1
CASSSGQARSGNEQFF
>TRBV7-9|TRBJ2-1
CASSLRDTGNEQFF
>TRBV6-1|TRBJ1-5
CASSEGASSNQPQHF
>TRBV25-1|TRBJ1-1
CASSEYGVEAFF
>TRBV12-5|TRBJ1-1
CASALNTEAFF
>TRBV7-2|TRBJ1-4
CASRKTGGGDEKLFF
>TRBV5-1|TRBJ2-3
CASSLARYSTGDTQYF
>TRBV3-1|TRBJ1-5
CASSLTGETQHF
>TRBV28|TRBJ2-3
CASSETLAGGITDTQYF
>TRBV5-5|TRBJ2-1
CASSPTGTSFSYNEQFF
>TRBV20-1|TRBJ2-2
CSAIRGEVTGELFF
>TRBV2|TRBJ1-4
CASSESGGKLFF
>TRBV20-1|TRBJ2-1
CSAQGLAGGTWQFF
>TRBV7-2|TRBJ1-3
CASSAQGLNTIYF
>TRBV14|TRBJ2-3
CASSPWGTDTQYF
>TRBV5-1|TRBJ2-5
CASSLDALGTQETQYF
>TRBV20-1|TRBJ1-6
CSARREGGDSYNSPLHF
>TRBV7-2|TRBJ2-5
CASSRGLQETQYF
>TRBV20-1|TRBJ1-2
CSASLGDSIGGYTF
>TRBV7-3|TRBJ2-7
CASSSNAGFEQYF
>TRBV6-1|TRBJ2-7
CASTPRGDYSYEQYF
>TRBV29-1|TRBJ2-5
CSVVRQSKETQYF
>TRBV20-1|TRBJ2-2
CSARVPKREMTGELFF
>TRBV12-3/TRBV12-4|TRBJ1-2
CASSLITDTYGYTF
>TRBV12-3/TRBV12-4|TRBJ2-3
CASSLDGLSDTQYF